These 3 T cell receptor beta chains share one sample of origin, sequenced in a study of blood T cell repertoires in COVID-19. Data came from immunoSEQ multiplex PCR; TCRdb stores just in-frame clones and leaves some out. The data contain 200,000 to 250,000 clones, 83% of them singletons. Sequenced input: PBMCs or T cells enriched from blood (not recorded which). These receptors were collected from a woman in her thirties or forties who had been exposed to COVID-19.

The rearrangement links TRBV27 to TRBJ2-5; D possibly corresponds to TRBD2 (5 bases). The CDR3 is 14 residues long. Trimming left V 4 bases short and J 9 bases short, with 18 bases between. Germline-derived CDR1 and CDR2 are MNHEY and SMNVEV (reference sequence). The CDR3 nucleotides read TGTGCCAGCAGTTCGTGGCTACCACTCGGGGCCCAGTACTTC. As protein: CASSSWLPLGAQYF.

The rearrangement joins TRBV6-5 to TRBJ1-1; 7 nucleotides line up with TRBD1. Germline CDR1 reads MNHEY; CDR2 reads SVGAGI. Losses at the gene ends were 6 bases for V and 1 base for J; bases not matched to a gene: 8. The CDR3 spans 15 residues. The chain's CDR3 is CASRIQQGSNTEAFF. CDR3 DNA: TGTGCCAGCAGAATACAACAGGGGTCGAACACTGAAGCTTTCTTT.

In nucleotides, the CDR3 is TGTGCCAGCTCACCACCGTTCGAGGGACAGGGCTCCTACGAGCAGTACTTC. As protein: CASSPPFEGQGSYEQYF. The rearrangement uses TRBV18 and TRBJ2-7; 9 positions match TRBD1. This CDR3 comprises 17 residues. CDR1 and CDR2 from the germline V gene are KGHSH and LQKENI. V shed 0 bases and J 0 bases; nucleotides not matched to a gene: 6.